What follows is one TCR beta chain and its context. Antigen unknown. There are 13 residues in the CDR3. Germline V gene sequence: CDR1 SGHTA, CDR2 FQGNSA. Trimming removed 6 bases at V and 4 bases at J, with 12 bases between. The sample comes from a study of beta chain features in type 1 diabetes. Study-wide results and limits: Type 1 diabetes patients had TCRB CDR3s that were shorter (moderately but significantly so) in all four CD4+ subsets.

Investigators reverse transcribed all isolated RNA, so they sequenced expressed TCRB transcripts. Only in-frame clones appear in the TCRdb table, and some are missing; sequencing was by immunoSEQ multiplex PCR. Among around 280,000 clones listed, approximately 15% were seen once. The chain joins TRBV7-2 to TRBJ2-5; possible D gene TRBD2, 5 bases. Sequenced: naive CD4+ T cells from blood. The clonotype comes from a man younger than 30 with type 1 diabetes. CDR3 DNA sequence: TGTGCCAGCAGGGAACAAGGAGGAGAGACCCAGTACTTC. This codes for CASREQGGETQYF.